Each of the 28 T cell receptor beta chains below was sequenced from the same sample in a study of shared clonotypes between healthy human individuals. This table comes from immunoSEQ multiplex PCR, and its TCRdb copy is limited to in-frame clones, with some not included. The data contain a few hundred thousand clones, around 81% of them singletons. The sample consisted of PBMCs. These receptors originate from a woman aged 35 to 49 in good health. Some clones in this sample may be carry-over from other donors' samples.

The V and J genes are TRBV30 and TRBJ1-5; 7 bases align to TRBD1. Per the germline V gene, CDR1 is GTSNPN and CDR2 is SVGIG (reference sequence). CDR3 length equals 13 residues. The V gene end was trimmed by 5 bases and the J gene end by 6 bases; junction bases not matched to a gene: 7. CDR3 bases: TGTGCCTGGTCGACAGGGATCAGTCAGCCCCAGCATTTT. The encoded protein is CAWSTGISQPQHF.

Points on this clone: A single base separates this from a much larger clone, so it may be a read error. Other DNA sequences within the sample encode an identical CDR3. The V gene is TRBV5-1, the J gene TRBJ2-5; 8 nucleotides match TRBD1. Germline V gene data show CDR1 as SGHRS and CDR2 as YFSETQ. CDR3 length equals 13 residues. As DNA, the CDR3 is TGCGCTAGCTCTACAGGGGGTCGGGAGACCCAGTACTTC. Translated: CASSTGGRETQYF. Drawing the rest from reference TRBV5-1 and TRBJ2-5, the complete variable domain is KAGVTQTPRYLIKTRGQQVTLSCSPISGHRSVSWYQQTPGQGLQFLFEYFSETQRNKGNFPGRFSGRQFSNSRSEMNVSTLELGDSALYLCASSTGGRETQYFGPGTRLLVL.

This clone occurred a few times. Only one base separates this from a far larger clonotype, so it likely reflects a read error. The CDR3 does not close with the conserved phenylalanine or tryptophan, likely indicating a read error. The gene calls are TRBV30 and TRBJ2-7; the match to TRBD2 covers 8 bases. Germline CDR1 is GTSNPN and CDR2 is SVGIG (reference sequence). After removal of 4 bases from V and 7 bases from J, the junction contained 15 bases not matched to a gene. The length of the CDR3 is 15 residues. CDR3 loop: CAWTPGTRPGSEQYS. CDR3 bases: TGTGCCTGGACCCCCGGGACTAGGCCCGGTTCGGAGCAGTACTCC.

J is TRBJ1-4 and V is TRBV4-2; no clear D. The germline gives CDR1 LGHNA, CDR2 YNFKEQ. This CDR3 has 15 residues. Trimming removed 0 bases from V and 2 bases from J, with 7 bases in between. CDR3 nucleotides: TGTGCCAGCAGCCAAGATATGGGGACTAATGAAAAACTGTTTTTT. Amino acid sequence: CASSQDMGTNEKLFF.

The CDR3 loop is CATYYSYGYTF. The CDR3 nucleotides read TGTGCCACCTACTACTCCTATGGCTACACCTTC. The chain employs TRBV28 and TRBJ1-2; D gene ambiguous. The CDR3 runs 11 residues. The germline V gene encodes CDR1 MDHEN and CDR2 SYDVKM. V lost 10 bases, J lost 4 bases, and 10 bases lay in between.

The chain uses TRBV6-1 and TRBJ2-3, with 7 positions matching TRBD2. V was clipped by 2 bases and J by 11 bases; unmatched bases: 10. The CDR3 spans 14 residues. Germline CDR1 reads MNHNS; CDR2 reads SASEGT. Here the CDR3 reads CASSELAGDGMQYF. CDR3 coding DNA: TGTGCCAGCAGTGAATTGGCGGGAGACGGTATGCAGTATTTT.

The chain combines TRBV30 with TRBJ2-3; 16 bases line up with TRBD2. The CDR3 extends over 18 amino acids. The germline gives CDR1 GTSNPN, CDR2 SVGIG (reference sequence). Trimming at V came to 3 bases and at J to 9 bases, leaving 15 bases not matched to a gene. In DNA, the CDR3 is TGTGCCTGGAGCGGGACTAGCGGGGGGGCATCAAGAATAGGGACGCAGTATTTT. Its protein is CAWSGTSGGASRIGTQYF.

V is TRBV27 and J is TRBJ1-5; D is unresolved. The CDR3 extends over 15 amino acids. V was pared by 4 bases and J by 5 bases, with 15 bases between. In germline, CDR1 is MNHEY, CDR2 SMNVEV (reference sequence). The CDR3 DNA reads as TGTGCCAGCAGTTACGATTGGAGAAGTCATCAGCCCCAGCATTTT. Protein: CASSYDWRSHQPQHF.

This sequence joins TRBV2 and TRBJ1-5; weak D call: TRBD1 (5 bases). CDR1 SNHLY and CDR2 FYNNEI come from the germline V gene. Trimming stripped 4 bases from V and 6 bases from J, with 13 bases between. The CDR3 is 14 amino acids. The CDR3 DNA follows: TGTGCCAGCAGTGGGCAGGGTACCCTTCAGCCCCAGCATTTT. The encoded protein is CASSGQGTLQPQHF.

The chain has TRBV2 and TRBJ2-5; possible D gene TRBD1, 6 bases. The V and J ends lost 6 bases and 2 bases respectively, with 10 bases between them. CDR3 size: 13 residues. Germline CDR1 reads SNHLY; CDR2 reads FYNNEI. CDR3 sequence: CASSPDSQETQYF. The CDR3 nucleotides read TGTGCCAGCAGCCCGGACAGTCAAGAGACCCAGTACTTC.

The chain joins TRBV19 to TRBJ1-2; D might be TRBD1 (5 bases). V was cut by 4 bases and J by 9 bases, with 12 bases left in between. Germline V gene sequence: CDR1 LNHDA, CDR2 SQIVND (reference sequence). CDR3 length: 12 amino acids. The CDR3 loop reads CASSKGPASYTF. The CDR3 DNA reads TGTGCCAGTAGTAAGGGGCCCGCTAGCTACACCTTC.

This clone was seen once. The rearrangement joins TRBV9 to TRBJ2-6; unclear D gene. This CDR3 region has 14 residues. Germline lookup yields CDR1 SGDLS and CDR2 YYNGEE. The V and J ends lost 4 bases and 0 bases respectively, with 5 bases between them. CDR3 nucleotides: TGTGCCAGCAGCTTAAGCTCTGGGGCCAACGTCCTGACTTTC. It specifies CASSLSSGANVLTF.

This clone was detected only once. The chain links TRBV28 to TRBJ1-4; D perhaps matches TRBD1 (5 bases). V was cut by 8 bases and J by 5 bases, with 15 bases left in between. The length of the CDR3 is 14 residues. The germline V gene encodes CDR1 MDHEN and CDR2 SYDVKM. The chain's CDR3 is CASATPGPNEKLFF. The DNA of the CDR3 is TGTGCCAGCGCCACCCCAGGGCCCAATGAAAAACTGTTTTTT. The complete variable domain, with remaining parts taken from reference TRBV28 and TRBJ1-4, reads DVKVTQSSRYLVKRTGEKVFLECVQDMDHENMFWYRQDPGLGLRLIYFSYDVKMKEKGDIPEGYSVSREKKERFSLILESASTNQTSMYLCASATPGPNEKLFFGSGTQLSVL.

The chain links TRBV4-1 to TRBJ2-5; no clear D. Looked up from germline, CDR1 is MGHRA and CDR2 is YSYEKL. V lost 4 bases to trimming and J lost 5 bases, with 11 bases between them. The CDR3 contains 13 residues. The CDR3 DNA follows: TGCGCCAGCAGCCCCTTCGGGCTGGAGACCCAGTACTTC. As protein: CASSPFGLETQYF.

V gene TRBV5-1 combines with J gene TRBJ2-1; D is perhaps TRBD2 (6 bases). V dropped 4 bases and J dropped 7 bases, with 15 bases sitting between them. The CDR3 loop spans 14 amino acids. Per the germline V gene, CDR1 is SGHRS and CDR2 is YFSETQ. The CDR3 region is CASSPSSGHNEQFF. The CDR3 DNA reads TGCGCCAGCAGCCCGAGCAGCGGGCATAATGAGCAGTTCTTC.

The rearrangement uses TRBV15 and TRBJ1-2, with a tentative D call TRBD1 (6 bases). Trimming removed 3 bases at V and 2 bases at J, with 13 bases between. The CDR3 has 15 amino acids. Per the germline V gene, CDR1 is LNHNV and CDR2 is YYDKDF (reference sequence). CDR3 residues: CATSRQTGMNYGYTF. The CDR3 DNA is TGTGCCACCAGCAGGCAGACAGGAATGAACTATGGCTACACCTTC. Full variable domain (rest looked up from reference TRBV15 and TRBJ1-2): DAMVIQNPRYQVTQFGKPVTLSCSQTLNHNVMYWYQQKSSQAPKLLFHYYDKDFNNEADTPDNFQSRRPNTSFCFLDIRSPGLGDTAMYLCATSRQTGMNYGYTFGSGTRLTVV.

This chain links TRBV28 with TRBJ1-2; D is undetermined. CDR1 is MDHEN, CDR2 SYDVKM, per germline. V lost 4 bases, J lost 4 bases, and 16 bases lay in between. CDR3 size: 15 residues. CDR3 DNA sequence: TGTGCCAGCAGTTCCCACGGTGCCGGCGCCTATGGCTACACCTTC. Translating gives CASSSHGAGAYGYTF.

The chain has TRBV7-9 and TRBJ1-6; unclear D gene. In germline, CDR1 is SEHNR, CDR2 FQNEAQ (reference sequence). The CDR3 is made up of 14 amino acids. Between the trimmed V and J ends, which lost 3 bases and 3 bases, there was a span of 6 bases. The CDR3 nucleotides are TGTGCCAGCAGCTTGAACAACTATAATTCACCCCTCCACTTT. Amino acids: CASSLNNYNSPLHF. Drawing the rest from reference TRBV7-9 and TRBJ1-6, the complete variable domain is DTGVSQNPRHKITKRGQNVTFRCDPISEHNRLYWYRQTLGQGPEFLTYFQNEAQLEKSRLLSDRFSAERPKGSFSTLEIQRTEQGDSAMYLCASSLNNYNSPLHFGNGTRLTVT.

The chain uses TRBV30 and TRBJ2-3; weak D call: TRBD2 (5 bases). There are 15 residues in the CDR3. Trimming shortened V by 2 bases and J by 1 base, and 13 bases separated the two germline ends. Germline V gene lookup returns CDR1 GTSNPN and CDR2 SVGIG (reference sequence). The CDR3 DNA reads as TGTGCCTGGAGTCGGACGAGGGTTGGCACAGATACGCAGTATTTT. It is translated as CAWSRTRVGTDTQYF.

The chain has TRBV30 and TRBJ2-5, with a possible D match to TRBD1 (6 bases). The end of the DNA aligns better with TRBJ2-7, so the J call may be wrong. The CDR3 contains 16 residues. Germline loops: CDR1 GTSNPN, CDR2 SVGIG (reference sequence). CDR3 in DNA: TGTGCCTGGAGCCCCCCAGGTTGGCAGGGGACCTACGAGCAGTACTTC. Translation gives CAWSPPGWQGTYEQYF.

The rearrangement links TRBV2 to TRBJ2-5, with TRBD1 identical over 8 bases. After removal of 7 bases from V and 1 base from J, the junction contained 5 bases not matched to a gene. The CDR3 has 14 amino acids. Germline V gives CDR1 SNHLY, CDR2 FYNNEI. The CDR3 sequence: CASNQDRAQETQYF. The CDR3 nucleotides are TGTGCCAGCAACCAGGACAGGGCCCAAGAGACCCAGTACTTC. Based on the CDR3 plus reference TRBV2 and TRBJ2-5, the full variable domain is EPEVTQTPSHQVTQMGQEVILRCVPISNHLYFYWYRQILGQKVEFLVSFYNNEISEKSEIFDDQFSVERPDGSNFTLKIRSTKLEDSAMYFCASNQDRAQETQYFGPGTRLLVL.

This clone was counted only a few times. J is TRBJ2-7 and V is TRBV7-8; D is uncertain. Between the trimmed V and J ends, which lost 6 bases and 1 base, there was a span of 4 bases. Germline CDR1 and CDR2: SGHVS and FQNEAQ. This CDR3 has 11 residues. CDR3 in amino acids: CASRNSYEQYF. CDR3 DNA sequence: TGTGCCAGCAGGAATTCCTACGAGCAGTACTTC.

This clone was seen only a few times. CDR3 nucleotide sequence: TGCGCCAGCGTTCCTAGCGGGAGGGCCCTGACCGGGGAGCTGTTTTTT. Its translation: CASVPSGRALTGELFF. The rearrangement joins TRBV5-1 to TRBJ2-2, with 12 bases matching TRBD2. Germline trimming cut 7 bases from V and 5 bases from J; bases unmatched to any gene: 9. The CDR3 runs to 16 residues. From germline, CDR1 is SGHRS and CDR2 YFSETQ.

This clone has just a few counts. The chain links TRBV29-1 to TRBJ1-5; 10 bases are shared with TRBD1. The CDR3 runs 13 residues. V shed 6 bases and J 4 bases; nucleotides not matched to a gene: 3. Per germline, CDR1 SQVTM and CDR2 ANQGSEA. The CDR3 DNA sequence: TGCAGCGTAAGACAGGGGGCGAATCAGCCCCAGCATTTT. Its translation is CSVRQGANQPQHF. Using reference TRBV29-1 and TRBJ1-5 for the parts outside the CDR3, the full variable domain is SAVISQKPSRDICQRGTSLTIQCQVDSQVTMMFWYRQQPGQSLTLIATANQGSEATYESGFVIDKFPISRPNLTFSTLTVSNMSPEDSSIYLCSVRQGANQPQHFGDGTRLSIL.

The chain joins TRBV30 to TRBJ2-1; no reliable D call. From germline, CDR1 is GTSNPN and CDR2 SVGIG (reference sequence). CDR3 length equals 10 residues. Trimming took off 2 bases at V and 7 bases at J, with 3 bases between the two ends. The CDR3: CAWSLNEQFF. In DNA, the CDR3 is TGTGCCTGGAGTCTGAATGAGCAGTTCTTC.

This chain connects TRBV18 to TRBJ2-1; the match to TRBD1 covers 8 bases. This CDR3 has 16 amino acids. Trimming cost V 3 bases and J 4 bases; bases outside gene matches: 8. From germline, CDR1 is KGHSH and CDR2 LQKENI. The CDR3 is CASSPTRDRSYNEQFF. The CDR3, as DNA: TGTGCCAGCTCACCGACCCGGGACAGGAGTTACAATGAGCAGTTCTTC.

This rearrangement joins TRBV7-3 to TRBJ1-2, with 9 bases matching TRBD1. The CDR3 sequence is 14 residues long. Germline values: CDR1 SGHTA, CDR2 FQGTGA. J lost 3 bases, V lost 5 bases, and 4 bases had no gene match. CDR3 bases: TGTGCCAGCAGCCAGACAGGGGGGGACTATGGCTACACCTTC. Its translation is CASSQTGGDYGYTF.

The chain combines TRBV20-1 with TRBJ2-1; unclear D gene. Germline CDR1 reads DFQATT; CDR2 reads SNEGSKA (reference sequence). This CDR3 contains 11 residues. The V end was cut by 0 bases, the J end by 12 bases, with 9 bases between. The CDR3 spells CSARDSRWQFF. The CDR3 DNA sequence: TGCAGTGCTAGAGATTCGAGGTGGCAGTTCTTC.